This T cell receptor beta chain originates from a study of cytomegalovirus exposure and HLA in healthy donors. Regarding the study as a whole: Reportedly, fewer N-insertions than the 666-donor mean appeared in an Asian-associated ancestry cluster in a later analysis.

This CDR3 spans 16 amino acids. V was clipped by 4 bases and J by 0 bases; unmatched bases: 5. Germline CDR1 reads KGHSH; CDR2 reads LQKENI. All donors participated as healthy donors of bone marrow. Whereas donors were nominally healthy upon sampling, unrecorded immune exposures were probable. Concerning this clone: Antigen: not known.

The PCR made use of 60 Vbeta and 13 Jbeta primers. Here immunoSEQ multiplex PCR was the method, and the copy in TCRdb shows in-frame clones only, minus some. The sample lists 180,000 or so clones; about four fifths were seen once. The specimen was PBMCs. The chain uses TRBV18 and TRBJ1-3, with 8 bases identical to TRBD1. The sequence was collected from a woman in her 30s in good health and CMV-seronegative. The CDR3 sequence: CASSLGQAASGNTIYF. The CDR3 bases are TGTGCCAGCTCACTGGGACAGGCCGCCTCTGGAAACACCATATATTTT.